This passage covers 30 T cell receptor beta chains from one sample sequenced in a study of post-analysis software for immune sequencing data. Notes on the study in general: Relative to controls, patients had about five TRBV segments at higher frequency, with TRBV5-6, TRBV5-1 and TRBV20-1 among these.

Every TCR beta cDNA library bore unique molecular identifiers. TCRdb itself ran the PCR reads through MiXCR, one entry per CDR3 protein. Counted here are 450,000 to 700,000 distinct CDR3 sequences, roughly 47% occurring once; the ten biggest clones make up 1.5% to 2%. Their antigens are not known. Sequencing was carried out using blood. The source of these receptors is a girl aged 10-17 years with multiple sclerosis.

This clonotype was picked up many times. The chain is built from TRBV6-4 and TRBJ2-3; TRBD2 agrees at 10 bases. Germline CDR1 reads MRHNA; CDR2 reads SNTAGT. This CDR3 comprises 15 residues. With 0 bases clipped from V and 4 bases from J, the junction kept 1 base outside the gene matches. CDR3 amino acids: CASSDSAGGPDTQYF. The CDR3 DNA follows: TGTGCCAGCAGTGACTCAGCGGGAGGGCCAGATACGCAGTATTTT.

CDR3 sequence (DNA): TGCAGTGCTAGTTCGCCTAGCGGTGGGGAGACCCAGTACTTC. It specifies CSASSPSGGETQYF. The chain carries TRBV20-1 and TRBJ2-5, with 7 bases identical to TRBD2. With 3 bases clipped from V and 5 bases from J, the junction kept 9 bases outside the gene matches. This CDR3 region has 14 residues. From germline, CDR1 is DFQATT and CDR2 SNEGSKA (reference sequence).

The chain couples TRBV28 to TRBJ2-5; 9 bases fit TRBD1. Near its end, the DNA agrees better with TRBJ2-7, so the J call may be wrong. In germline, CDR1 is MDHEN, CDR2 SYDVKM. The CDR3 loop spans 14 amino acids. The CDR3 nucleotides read TGTGCCAGCAGTTTTTGGACAGGGGCCTACGAGCAGTACTTC. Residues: CASSFWTGAYEQYF.

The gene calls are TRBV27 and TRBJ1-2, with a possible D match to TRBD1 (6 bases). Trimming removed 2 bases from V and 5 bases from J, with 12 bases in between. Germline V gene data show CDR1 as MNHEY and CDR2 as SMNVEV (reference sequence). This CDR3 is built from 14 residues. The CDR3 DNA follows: TGTGCCAGCAGTTTAAAGGACAGCCTTTATGGCTACACCTTC. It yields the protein CASSLKDSLYGYTF.

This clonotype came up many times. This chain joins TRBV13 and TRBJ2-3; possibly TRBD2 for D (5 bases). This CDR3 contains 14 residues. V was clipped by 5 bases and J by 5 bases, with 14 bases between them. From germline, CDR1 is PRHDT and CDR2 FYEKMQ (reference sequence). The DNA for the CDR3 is TGTGCCAGCAGCCGGACTGGCTTAGGAGATACGCAGTATTTT. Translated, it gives CASSRTGLGDTQYF.

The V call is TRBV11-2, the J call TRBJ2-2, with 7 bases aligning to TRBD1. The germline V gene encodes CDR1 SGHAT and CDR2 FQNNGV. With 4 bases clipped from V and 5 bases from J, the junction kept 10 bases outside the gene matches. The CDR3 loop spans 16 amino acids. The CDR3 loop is CASSYRQGSVTGELFF. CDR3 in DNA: TGTGCCAGCAGCTACAGACAGGGCTCTGTTACCGGGGAGCTGTTTTTT.

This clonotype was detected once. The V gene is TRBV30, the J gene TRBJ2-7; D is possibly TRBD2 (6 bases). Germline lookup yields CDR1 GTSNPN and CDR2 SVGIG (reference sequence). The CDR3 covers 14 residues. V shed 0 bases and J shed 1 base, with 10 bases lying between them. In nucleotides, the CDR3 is TGTGCCTGGAGTGTAGGAGGGGCATCCTACGAGCAGTACTTC. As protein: CAWSVGGASYEQYF. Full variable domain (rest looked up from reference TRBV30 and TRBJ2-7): SQTIHQWPATLVQPVGSPLSLECTVEGTSNPNLYWYRQAAGRGLQLLFYSVGIGQISSEVPQNLSASRPQDRQFILSSKKLLLSDSGFYLCAWSVGGASYEQYFGPGTRLTVT.

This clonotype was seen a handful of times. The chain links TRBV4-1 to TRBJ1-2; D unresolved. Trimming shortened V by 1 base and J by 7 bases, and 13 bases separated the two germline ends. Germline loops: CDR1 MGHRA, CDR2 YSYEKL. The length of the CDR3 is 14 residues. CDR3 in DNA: TGCGCCAGCAGCCAAGTGCGGCCCCTTGGTGGCTACACCTTC. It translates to CASSQVRPLGGYTF.

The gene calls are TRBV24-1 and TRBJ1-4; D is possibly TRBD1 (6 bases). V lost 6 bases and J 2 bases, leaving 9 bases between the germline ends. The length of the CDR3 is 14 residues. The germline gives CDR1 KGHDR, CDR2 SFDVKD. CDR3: CATSSTGTNEKLFF. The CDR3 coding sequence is TGTGCCACCAGTTCCACAGGGACTAATGAAAAACTGTTTTTT.

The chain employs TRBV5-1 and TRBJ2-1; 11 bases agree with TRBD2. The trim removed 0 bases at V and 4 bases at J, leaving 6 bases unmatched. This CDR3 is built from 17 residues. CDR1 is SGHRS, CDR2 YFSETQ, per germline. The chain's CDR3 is CASSLALAGGRYNEQFF. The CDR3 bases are TGCGCCAGCAGCTTGGCCTTAGCGGGGGGGCGGTACAATGAGCAGTTCTTC.

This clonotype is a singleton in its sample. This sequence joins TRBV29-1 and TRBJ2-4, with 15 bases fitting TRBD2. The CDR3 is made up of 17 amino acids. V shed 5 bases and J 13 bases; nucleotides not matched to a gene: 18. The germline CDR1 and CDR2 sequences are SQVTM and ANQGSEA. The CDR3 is CSVPGLAGGTLLGEQYF. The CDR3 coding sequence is TGCAGCGTTCCGGGACTAGCGGGAGGTACCCTCCTGGGGGAGCAGTACTTC. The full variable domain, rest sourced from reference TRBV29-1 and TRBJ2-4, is SAVISQKPSRDICQRGTSLTIQCQVDSQVTMMFWYRQQPGQSLTLIATANQGSEATYESGFVIDKFPISRPNLTFSTLTVSNMSPEDSSIYLCSVPGLAGGTLLGEQYFGAGTRLSVL.

CDR3 region: CASSVVATTRGYTF. CDR3 DNA: TGTGCCAGCAGCGTAGTGGCCACAACGCGGGGCTACACCTTC. This chain joins TRBV9 and TRBJ1-2; D remains unclear. V dropped 0 bases and J dropped 8 bases, with 14 bases sitting between them. CDR3 length: 14 amino acids. CDR1 is SGDLS and CDR2 is YYNGEE in the germline V gene.

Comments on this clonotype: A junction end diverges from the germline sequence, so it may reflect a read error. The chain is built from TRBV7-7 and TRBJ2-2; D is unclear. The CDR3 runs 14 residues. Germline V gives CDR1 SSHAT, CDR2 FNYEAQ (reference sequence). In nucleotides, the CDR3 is TGTGCTAGCAGCTTAGGGCTAGAGACCGGGGAGCTGTTTTTT. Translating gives CASSLGLETGELFF.

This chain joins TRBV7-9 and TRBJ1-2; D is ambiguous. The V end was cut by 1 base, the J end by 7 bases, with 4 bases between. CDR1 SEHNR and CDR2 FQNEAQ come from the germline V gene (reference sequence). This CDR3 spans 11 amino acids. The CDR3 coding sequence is TGTGCCAGCAGCTTAGAGAGTGGCTACACCTTC. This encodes CASSLESGYTF.

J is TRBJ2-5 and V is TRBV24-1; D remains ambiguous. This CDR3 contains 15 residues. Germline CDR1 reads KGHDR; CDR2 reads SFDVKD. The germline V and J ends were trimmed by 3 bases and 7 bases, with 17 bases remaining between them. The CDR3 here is CATSDPGRSPGTQYF. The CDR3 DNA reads TGTGCCACCAGTGATCCTGGACGGTCCCCTGGGACCCAGTACTTC.

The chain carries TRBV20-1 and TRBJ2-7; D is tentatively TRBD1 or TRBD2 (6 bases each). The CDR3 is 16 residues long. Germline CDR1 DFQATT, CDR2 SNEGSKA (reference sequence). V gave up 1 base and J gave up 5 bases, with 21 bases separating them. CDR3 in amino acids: CSARGDRGRLLDEQYF. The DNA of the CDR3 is TGCAGTGCTAGAGGGGACCGGGGGCGACTACTAGACGAGCAGTACTTC.

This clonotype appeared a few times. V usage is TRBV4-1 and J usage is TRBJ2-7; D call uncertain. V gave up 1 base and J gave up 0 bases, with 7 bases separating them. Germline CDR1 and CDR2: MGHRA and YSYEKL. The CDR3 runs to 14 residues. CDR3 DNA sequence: TGCGCCAGCAGCCAAGGGGCGTTCTCCTACGAGCAGTACTTC. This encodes CASSQGAFSYEQYF.

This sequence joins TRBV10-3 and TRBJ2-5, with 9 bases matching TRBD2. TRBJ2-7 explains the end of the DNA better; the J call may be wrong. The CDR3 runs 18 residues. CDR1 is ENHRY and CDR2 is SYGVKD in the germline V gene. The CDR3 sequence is CAISDPPDGGRATYEQYF. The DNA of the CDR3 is TGTGCCATCAGTGATCCCCCAGATGGCGGGAGGGCAACCTACGAGCAGTACTTC.

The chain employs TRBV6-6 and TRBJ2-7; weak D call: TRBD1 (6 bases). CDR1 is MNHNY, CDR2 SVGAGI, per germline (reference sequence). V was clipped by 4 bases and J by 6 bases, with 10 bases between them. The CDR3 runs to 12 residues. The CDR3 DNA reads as TGTGCCAGCAGTTTCGACAGGTTCGAGCAGTACTTC. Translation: CASSFDRFEQYF.

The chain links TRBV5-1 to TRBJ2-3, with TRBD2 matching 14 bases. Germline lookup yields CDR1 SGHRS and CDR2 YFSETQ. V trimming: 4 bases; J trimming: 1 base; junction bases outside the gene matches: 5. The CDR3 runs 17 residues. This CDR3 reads CASSRGLAGDGTDTQYF. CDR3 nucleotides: TGCGCCAGCAGCAGGGGACTAGCGGGGGACGGCACAGATACGCAGTATTTT.

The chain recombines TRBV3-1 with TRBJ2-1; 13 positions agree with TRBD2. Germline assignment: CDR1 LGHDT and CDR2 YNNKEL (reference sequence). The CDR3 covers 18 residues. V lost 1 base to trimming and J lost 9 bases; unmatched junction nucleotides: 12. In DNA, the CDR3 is TGTGCCAGCAGCCAAGTTCCTCCAGGACTAGCGGGAGTCGGTGAGCAGTTCTTC. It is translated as CASSQVPPGLAGVGEQFF.

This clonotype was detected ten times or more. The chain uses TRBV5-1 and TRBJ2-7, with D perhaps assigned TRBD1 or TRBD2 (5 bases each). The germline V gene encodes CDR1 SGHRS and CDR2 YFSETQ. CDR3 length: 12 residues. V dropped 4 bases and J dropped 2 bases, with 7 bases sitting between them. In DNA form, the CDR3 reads TGCGCCAGCAGCGAGGGACCCTACGAGCAGTACTTC. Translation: CASSEGPYEQYF.

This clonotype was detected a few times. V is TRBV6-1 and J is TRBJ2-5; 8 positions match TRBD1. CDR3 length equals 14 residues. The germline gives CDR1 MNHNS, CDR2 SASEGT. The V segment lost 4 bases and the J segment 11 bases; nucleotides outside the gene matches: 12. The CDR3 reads CASSVGQGYYKQYF. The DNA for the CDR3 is TGTGCCAGCAGTGTCGGACAGGGATACTACAAGCAGTACTTC.

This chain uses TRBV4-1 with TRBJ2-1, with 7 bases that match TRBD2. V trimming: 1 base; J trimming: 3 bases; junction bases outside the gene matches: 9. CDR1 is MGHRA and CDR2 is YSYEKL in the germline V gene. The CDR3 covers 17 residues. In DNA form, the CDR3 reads TGCGCCAGCAGCCAAGGAATCCTAGCGGAGATCTACAATGAGCAGTTCTTC. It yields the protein CASSQGILAEIYNEQFF.

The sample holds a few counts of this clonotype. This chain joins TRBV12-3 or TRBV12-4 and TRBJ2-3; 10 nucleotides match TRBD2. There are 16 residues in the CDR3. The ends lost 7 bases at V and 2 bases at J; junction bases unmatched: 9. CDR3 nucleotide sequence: TGTGCCAGCACTCCAGGACTAGCGGTAGACACAGATACGCAGTATTTT. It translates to CASTPGLAVDTDTQYF.

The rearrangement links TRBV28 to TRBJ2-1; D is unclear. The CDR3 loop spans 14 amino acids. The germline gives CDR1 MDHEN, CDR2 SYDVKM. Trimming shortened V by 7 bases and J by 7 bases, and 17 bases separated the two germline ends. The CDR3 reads CASTLSAVRNEQFF. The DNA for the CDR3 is TGTGCCAGCACCCTGAGTGCGGTAAGGAATGAGCAGTTCTTC.

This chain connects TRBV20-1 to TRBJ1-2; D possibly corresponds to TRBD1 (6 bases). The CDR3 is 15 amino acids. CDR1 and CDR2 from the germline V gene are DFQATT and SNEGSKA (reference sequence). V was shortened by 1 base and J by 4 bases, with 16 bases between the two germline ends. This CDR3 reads CSARGTGKGGYGYTF. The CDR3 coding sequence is TGCAGTGCTAGAGGGACGGGGAAGGGGGGCTATGGCTACACCTTC.

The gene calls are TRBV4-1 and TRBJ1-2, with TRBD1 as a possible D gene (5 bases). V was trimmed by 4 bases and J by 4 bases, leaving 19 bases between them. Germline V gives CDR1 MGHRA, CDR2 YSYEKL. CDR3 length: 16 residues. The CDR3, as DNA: TGCGCCAGCAGCCCCGATCTTGGGGGAATCGGCTATGGCTACACCTTC. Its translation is CASSPDLGGIGYGYTF.

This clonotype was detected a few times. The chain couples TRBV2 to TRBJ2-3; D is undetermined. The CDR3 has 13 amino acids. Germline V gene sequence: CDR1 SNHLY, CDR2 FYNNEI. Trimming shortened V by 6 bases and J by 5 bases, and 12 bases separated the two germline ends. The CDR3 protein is CASSPDSRDTQYF. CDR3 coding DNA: TGTGCCAGCAGCCCCGATAGCCGAGATACGCAGTATTTT.

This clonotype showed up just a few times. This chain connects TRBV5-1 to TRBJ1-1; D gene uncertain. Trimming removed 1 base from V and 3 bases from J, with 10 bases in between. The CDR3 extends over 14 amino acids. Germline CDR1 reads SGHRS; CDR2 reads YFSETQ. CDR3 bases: TGCGCCAGCAGCTTGTTATTCCGGGACACTGAAGCTTTCTTT. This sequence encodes CASSLLFRDTEAFF.